This TCR beta chain was sequenced for a study of T cell repertoires in cytomegalovirus infection. Overall study: Indications came from public TCR beta signatures; they pointed to CMV infection and to a matching HLA type.

Concerning this clonotype: Antigen: not known.

CDR3 length equals 12 residues. The V gene's germline CDR1 is SGHVS and CDR2 FNYEAQ. The V and J ends lost 5 bases and 5 bases respectively, with 10 bases between them. Findings of the study overall: HLA-C-restricted CMV clonotypes gave the most frequent clonotype in two of eight donors. Carriers of CMV and the relevant HLA type were discriminated by public TCR beta frequency.

One entry per CDR3 protein results from TCRdb running MiXCR on the reads. There are around 170,000 distinct CDR3 sequences in the sample; about 15% occur only once, and roughly 20% lies in the top ten. Sequenced material: CD8+ T cells from PBMCs. This rearrangement joins TRBV7-6 to TRBJ2-7; D unclear. The receptor's source is a human donor in good health (CMV status not recorded). Some clones in this sample may be carry-over from other donors' samples. In DNA form, the CDR3 reads TGTGCCAGCAGCCCCGGAGCTAACGAGCAGTACTTC. Its translation is CASSPGANEQYF. The complete variable domain, with remaining parts taken from reference TRBV7-6 and TRBJ2-7, reads GAGVSQSPRYKVTKRGQDVALRCDPISGHVSLYWYRQALGQGPEFLTYFNYEAQQDKSGLPNDRFSAERPEGSISTLTIQRTEQRDSAMYRCASSPGANEQYFGPGTRLTVT.